This passage covers 4 T cell receptor beta chains from one sample sequenced in a study of T cells in Graves' hyperthyroidism and ophthalmopathy. From RNA transcripts, TCR beta CDR3 regions were amplified. The HTBI primer set was used in a first-round RT-PCR of the TCR CDR3. TCRdb used MiXCR to reprocess the multiplex PCR reads, holding one entry per CDR3 protein. Among hundreds of thousands of distinct CDR3 sequences listed, 14% to 15% were seen once. Sequenced material: blood. The receptor set was obtained from a woman in her thirties or forties with Graves' ophthalmopathy.

The gene calls are TRBV7-2 and TRBJ2-7; TRBD1 is a possible D gene (5 bases). Trimming left V 1 base short and J 3 bases short, with 13 bases between. Germline values: CDR1 SGHTA, CDR2 FQGNSA. This CDR3 is 15 amino acids long. The CDR3 loop reads CASSLGFGHLYEQYF. CDR3 coding DNA: TGTGCCAGCAGCTTAGGGTTCGGACACCTCTACGAGCAGTACTTC.

This clonotype was observed at least ten times. V gene TRBV5-4 combines with J gene TRBJ2-5; D not resolved. Germline lookup yields CDR1 SGHNT and CDR2 YYREEE (reference sequence). The CDR3 is made up of 14 amino acids. Deletions cut 0 bases from V and 5 bases from J, with 11 bases between. The CDR3 DNA reads as TGTGCCAGCAGCTTGGACACGGTCACCGAGACCCAGTACTTC. Amino acid sequence: CASSLDTVTETQYF.

This chain uses TRBV15 with TRBJ2-7; 8 bases are a match to TRBD2. The junction had 4 bases not matched to a gene; V was cut back by 3 bases and J by 6 bases. Germline CDR1 is LNHNV and CDR2 is YYDKDF (reference sequence). There are 13 residues in the CDR3. The CDR3 region is CATSSGAGGEQYF. The CDR3 DNA sequence: TGTGCCACCAGCAGTGGGGCGGGGGGCGAGCAGTACTTC.

This clonotype has just a few counts. This sequence joins TRBV28 and TRBJ2-7; 8 bases map to TRBD2. Trimming at V came to 10 bases and at J to 4 bases, leaving 12 bases not matched to a gene. Germline CDR1 is MDHEN and CDR2 is SYDVKM. CDR3 size: 14 residues. CDR3 residues: CATKGAGGRYEQYF. CDR3 bases: TGTGCCACCAAAGGGGCGGGAGGCAGGTACGAGCAGTACTTC. The complete variable domain, with remaining parts taken from reference TRBV28 and TRBJ2-7, reads DVKVTQSSRYLVKRTGEKVFLECVQDMDHENMFWYRQDPGLGLRLIYFSYDVKMKEKGDIPEGYSVSREKKERFSLILESASTNQTSMYLCATKGAGGRYEQYFGPGTRLTVT.